This T cell receptor beta chain was documented in a study of human T cells and chemical hapten exposure. The time point: patch test 1, 2 weeks after DPC sensitization. The treatment here: therapeutic diphenylcyclopropenone sensitization with weekly scalp DPC. Blood, whole and unfractionated, served as the source for total RNA extraction. TCRdb passed the RACE reads through MiXCR, listing each CDR3 protein once. This table holds 380,000 or so distinct CDR3 sequences, around 4.8% found once. This clonotype has only a few counts. Its antigen is as yet unknown. J was trimmed by 1 base and V by 6 bases; bases with no gene match: 4. The CDR3 covers 14 residues. From germline, CDR1 is ENHRY and CDR2 SYGVKD. General observations from the study: DPC sensitization produced no change in TCRs with frequency above 1 in 1000. Alopecia affecting every donor means their immune response may not match healthy people's.

The starting material was whole blood, obtained in connection with sensitization to the hapten diphenylcyclopropenone (DPC). The V call is TRBV10-3, the J call TRBJ2-5; 8 bases agree with TRBD1. The sequence derives from a woman aged 45-65 years with alopecia areata. Some clones in this sample may be carry-over from other donors' samples. CDR3 sequence reads: CAIRGQDSQETQYF. The CDR3 bases are TGTGCCATCAGGGGACAGGATTCCCAAGAGACCCAGTACTTC.